This entry lists 25 T cell receptor beta chains sequenced from one sample in a study of shared clonotypes between healthy human individuals (dated by TCRdb to 2020 to 2021). The protocol used for the library was the immunoSEQ multiplex PCR assay. Entries here come from immuneACCESS through TCRdb and include only in-frame sequences with V and J called. Some clones fail to appear in such tables; in the studies checked, an unresolved V gene covers under half of the shortfall, and the cause of the remainder is unknown. The sample records 2 million to 3 million clones, 93% of which are singletons. 0.36% of the sample goes to the ten largest clones. Sample: naive CD4+ T cells from PBMCs. The cell subset or site label, read with the paper, signifies: CD45RA+ positively selected. The receptors derive from a man between 18 and 35 years old in good health. Some clones in this sample may be carry-over from other donors' samples.

Comment on this clone: Other DNA variants within this sample encode the same CDR3. The chain links TRBV7-2 to TRBJ2-7, with D uncertain. In germline, CDR1 is SGHTA, CDR2 FQGNSA. This CDR3 is 13 amino acids long. V gave up 1 base and J gave up 2 bases, with 6 bases separating them. For the CDR3, the DNA is TGTGCCAGCAGCTTAGGATCACCCTACGAGCAGTACTTC. This encodes CASSLGSPYEQYF.

The sample holds a few counts of this clone. J is TRBJ2-2 and V is TRBV7-2, with D perhaps matching TRBD1 (7 bases). Trimming took 7 bases from V and 6 from J, leaving 18 bases between them. CDR1 SGHTA and CDR2 FQGNSA come from the germline V gene. CDR3 length: 15 residues. The CDR3 nucleotides read TGTGCCAGCACCCTACGGGGCAGGGGGGCCGGGGAGCTGTTTTTT. As protein: CASTLRGRGAGELFF.

The V gene is TRBV19, the J gene TRBJ2-1, with D unclear. This CDR3 is built from 15 residues. The germline V and J ends were trimmed by 5 bases and 5 bases, with 16 bases remaining between them. Germline V gives CDR1 LNHDA, CDR2 SQIVND (reference sequence). The CDR3 is CASSREPASNNEQFF. The CDR3 DNA reads TGTGCCAGTAGTCGCGAACCGGCTAGTAACAATGAGCAGTTCTTC.

The chain employs TRBV2 and TRBJ1-5, with D hard to call. CDR3 length: 15 residues. The germline V gene has CDR1 SNHLY and CDR2 FYNNEI. Trimming cost V 7 bases and J 2 bases, with 15 bases left between them. The CDR3 here is CASIEQPGGNQPQHF. The DNA for the CDR3 is TGTGCCAGCATAGAACAGCCGGGTGGCAATCAGCCCCAGCATTTT.

The chain employs TRBV5-1 and TRBJ2-1, with 11 bases lining up with TRBD2. CDR1 and CDR2 (germline): SGHRS, YFSETQ. The CDR3 is 16 amino acids. The J segment lost 5 bases and the V segment lost 4 bases, leaving 8 bases of the junction unmatched. CDR3: CASSPQGLAANNEQFF. The CDR3 bases are TGCGCCAGCAGCCCGCAGGGACTAGCGGCAAACAATGAGCAGTTCTTC.

The chain has TRBV7-9 and TRBJ1-1; the match to TRBD1 covers 7 bases. CDR1 is SEHNR and CDR2 is FQNEAQ in the germline V gene (reference sequence). The ends lost 4 bases at V and 3 bases at J; junction bases unmatched: 8. CDR3 length equals 15 residues. The CDR3: CASSSTRGKDTEAFF. The DNA for the CDR3 is TGTGCCAGCAGCTCGACCAGGGGGAAGGACACTGAAGCTTTCTTT.

The chain recombines TRBV5-5 with TRBJ1-2, with unresolved D. Trimming pared 4 bases from V and 8 bases from J, leaving 15 bases between. CDR3 length: 13 residues. CDR1 SGHKS and CDR2 YYEKEE come from the germline V gene (reference sequence). In DNA, the CDR3 is TGTGCCAGCAGCATTGGCCCTAATGAAGGCTACACCTTC. As protein: CASSIGPNEGYTF.

J is TRBJ2-2 and V is TRBV7-2, with D possibly being TRBD1 (5 bases). Trimming cost V 3 bases and J 6 bases, with 8 bases left between them. The CDR3 length is 13 residues. Germline V gene data show CDR1 as SGHTA and CDR2 as FQGNSA. In DNA, the CDR3 is TGTGCCAGCAGCTTGGGGCAGGCCGGGGAGCTGTTTTTT. It codes for CASSLGQAGELFF.

The chain recombines TRBV7-9 with TRBJ2-7; no definite D call. The CDR3 consists of 12 residues. From germline, CDR1 is SEHNR and CDR2 FQNEAQ (reference sequence). Trimming pared 5 bases from V and 4 bases from J, leaving 9 bases between. The CDR3 nucleotides read TGTGCCAGCAGCCGTGAAAGATACGAGCAGTACTTC. This gives the protein CASSRERYEQYF.

This chain links TRBV7-2 with TRBJ2-3; perhaps D is TRBD1 or TRBD2 (5 bases each). Germline lookup yields CDR1 SGHTA and CDR2 FQGNSA. Between the trimmed V and J ends, which lost 4 bases and 5 bases, there was a span of 13 bases. The CDR3 runs 14 residues. CDR3 sequence (DNA): TGTGCCAGCAGCTCGGGGCAGGGCGGAGATACGCAGTATTTT. This codes for CASSSGQGGDTQYF.

The chain joins TRBV19 to TRBJ1-4, with TRBD1 as a possible D gene (6 bases). CDR3 length equals 16 residues. V was trimmed by 3 bases and J by 4 bases, leaving 15 bases between them. Germline loops: CDR1 LNHDA, CDR2 SQIVND (reference sequence). This CDR3 is CASSIIGGQINEKLFF. The CDR3 nucleotides read TGTGCCAGTAGTATTATAGGTGGACAGATTAATGAAAAACTGTTTTTT.

This chain links TRBV28 with TRBJ2-1; D unclear. Germline V gives CDR1 MDHEN, CDR2 SYDVKM. CDR3 size: 12 residues. V dropped 3 bases and J dropped 10 bases, with 10 bases sitting between them. The CDR3: CASSFRAAEQFF. The CDR3 DNA follows: TGTGCCAGCAGTTTCCGGGCTGCGGAGCAGTTCTTC.

This clone has a single count. In DNA form, the CDR3 reads TGTGCCAGCAGGGGGGATCTTGCCTCTGGAAACACCATATATTTT. It translates to CASRGDLASGNTIYF. The chain joins TRBV28 to TRBJ1-3; D might be TRBD1 (5 bases). This CDR3 has 15 residues. CDR1 and CDR2 from the germline V gene are MDHEN and SYDVKM. V lost 6 bases to trimming and J lost 0 bases, with 12 bases between them.

The chain couples TRBV28 to TRBJ1-5; TRBD1 is a possible D gene (5 bases). V was cut by 5 bases and J by 0 bases, with 11 bases left in between. Germline V lookup: CDR1 MDHEN, CDR2 SYDVKM. CDR3 length: 15 amino acids. CDR3 loop: CASSITGHSNQPQHF. Here the CDR3 DNA reads TGTGCCAGCAGTATTACAGGACATAGCAATCAGCCCCAGCATTTT. Full variable domain (remainder filled in from reference TRBV28 and TRBJ1-5): DVKVTQSSRYLVKRTGEKVFLECVQDMDHENMFWYRQDPGLGLRLIYFSYDVKMKEKGDIPEGYSVSREKKERFSLILESASTNQTSMYLCASSITGHSNQPQHFGDGTRLSIL.

The chain recombines TRBV9 with TRBJ2-1; 10 bases fit TRBD2. This CDR3 spans 17 amino acids. Germline assignment: CDR1 SGDLS and CDR2 YYNGEE. J lost 4 bases, V lost 4 bases, and 11 bases had no gene match. The CDR3 reads CASSLSVSGRTYNEQFF. CDR3 DNA sequence: TGTGCCAGCAGCCTTTCCGTTAGCGGGAGGACTTACAATGAGCAGTTCTTC.

On this clone itself: Other DNA variants within this sample encode the same CDR3. V gene TRBV5-1 combines with J gene TRBJ2-5; TRBD2 matches 8 bases. Trimming removed 4 bases from V and 5 bases from J; junction bases left unmatched: 7. Per germline, CDR1 SGHRS and CDR2 YFSETQ. The CDR3 contains 14 residues. The CDR3 is CASSPGGARETQYF. CDR3 DNA sequence: TGCGCCAGCAGCCCCGGGGGGGCGAGGGAGACCCAGTACTTC.

The chain has TRBV18 and TRBJ2-1; D is uncertain. This CDR3 comprises 12 residues. V was trimmed by 2 bases and J by 4 bases, leaving 3 bases between them. The germline CDR1 and CDR2 sequences are KGHSH and LQKENI. The CDR3 coding sequence is TGTGCCAGCTCACCAGTGTACAATGAGCAGTTCTTC. Its protein is CASSPVYNEQFF.

The chain links TRBV7-9 to TRBJ1-4, with unresolved D. The germline V gene encodes CDR1 SEHNR and CDR2 FQNEAQ (reference sequence). The CDR3 spans 17 residues. Trimming took 2 bases from V and 0 from J, leaving 13 bases between them. This chain's CDR3 is CASSLFAGGTTNEKLFF. The CDR3 coding sequence is TGTGCCAGCAGCTTATTCGCCGGTGGAACAACTAATGAAAAACTGTTTTTT.

V is TRBV10-3 and J is TRBJ2-7, with 7 positions matching TRBD2. The length of the CDR3 is 14 residues. Germline V gene sequence: CDR1 ENHRY, CDR2 SYGVKD. The V gene end was trimmed by 7 bases and the J gene end by 4 bases; junction bases not matched to a gene: 10. CDR3 in amino acids: CAIMFGSGLYEQYF. CDR3 sequence (DNA): TGTGCCATCATGTTTGGTAGCGGGCTGTACGAGCAGTACTTC.

In the case of this clone: The limits of the CDR3 on the DNA are not certain, so only TCRdb's listed CDR3 is given. The V and J genes are TRBV5-1 and TRBJ2-2; no check of the table's D call, TRBD2, against the DNA was made. Looked up from germline, CDR1 is SGHRS and CDR2 is YFSETQ. The CDR3 spans 16 residues, counting both ends. This CDR3 is CASSLATDFGAGELFF.

Here the CDR3 DNA reads TGCGCCAGCAGTGAGGCGACAGGGTTCGAGCAGTACTTC. Its protein is CASSEATGFEQYF. The genes are TRBV10-1 and TRBJ2-7, with 7 bases matching TRBD1. The CDR3 extends over 13 amino acids. J gave up 6 bases and V 2 bases, and 4 bases lay outside the gene matches. Germline V gene lookup returns CDR1 WNHNN and CDR2 SYGVQD (reference sequence).

The chain has TRBV7-8 and TRBJ1-5, with no clear D. The V end lost 0 bases, the J end lost 2 bases, and 8 bases lay between the germline ends. The CDR3 has 15 residues. Germline CDR1 is SGHVS and CDR2 is FQNEAQ. In DNA, the CDR3 is TGTGCCAGCAGCTTAGCCGGGGAGCGCAATCAGCCCCAGCATTTT. This translates into CASSLAGERNQPQHF.

V gene TRBV11-1 combines with J gene TRBJ2-7; D remains ambiguous. Trimming took 4 bases from V and 2 from J, leaving 9 bases between them. Germline V gene sequence: CDR1 SGHAT, CDR2 FQDESV (reference sequence). The CDR3 totals 13 residues. In nucleotides, the CDR3 is TGTGCCAGCAGCTCCAGAGTACCCTACGAGCAGTACTTC. It encodes CASSSRVPYEQYF.

The chain carries TRBV2 and TRBJ1-1; 8 positions agree with TRBD1. Germline CDR1 SNHLY, CDR2 FYNNEI. V dropped 7 bases and J dropped 1; count of bases not matched to a gene: 5. CDR3 length equals 14 residues. In DNA, the CDR3 is TGTGCCAGCATCTGGACAGGGCCGAACACTGAAGCTTTCTTT. Translation: CASIWTGPNTEAFF.

The chain joins TRBV4-3 to TRBJ2-5; D is possibly TRBD1 (5 bases). The length of the CDR3 is 16 residues. Germline lookup yields CDR1 LGHNA and CDR2 YSLEER. Trimming removed 0 bases at V and 1 base at J, with 12 bases between. This CDR3 reads CASSQDLAGSQETQYF. The CDR3 nucleotides read TGCGCCAGCAGCCAAGATCTCGCAGGGTCCCAAGAGACCCAGTACTTC.